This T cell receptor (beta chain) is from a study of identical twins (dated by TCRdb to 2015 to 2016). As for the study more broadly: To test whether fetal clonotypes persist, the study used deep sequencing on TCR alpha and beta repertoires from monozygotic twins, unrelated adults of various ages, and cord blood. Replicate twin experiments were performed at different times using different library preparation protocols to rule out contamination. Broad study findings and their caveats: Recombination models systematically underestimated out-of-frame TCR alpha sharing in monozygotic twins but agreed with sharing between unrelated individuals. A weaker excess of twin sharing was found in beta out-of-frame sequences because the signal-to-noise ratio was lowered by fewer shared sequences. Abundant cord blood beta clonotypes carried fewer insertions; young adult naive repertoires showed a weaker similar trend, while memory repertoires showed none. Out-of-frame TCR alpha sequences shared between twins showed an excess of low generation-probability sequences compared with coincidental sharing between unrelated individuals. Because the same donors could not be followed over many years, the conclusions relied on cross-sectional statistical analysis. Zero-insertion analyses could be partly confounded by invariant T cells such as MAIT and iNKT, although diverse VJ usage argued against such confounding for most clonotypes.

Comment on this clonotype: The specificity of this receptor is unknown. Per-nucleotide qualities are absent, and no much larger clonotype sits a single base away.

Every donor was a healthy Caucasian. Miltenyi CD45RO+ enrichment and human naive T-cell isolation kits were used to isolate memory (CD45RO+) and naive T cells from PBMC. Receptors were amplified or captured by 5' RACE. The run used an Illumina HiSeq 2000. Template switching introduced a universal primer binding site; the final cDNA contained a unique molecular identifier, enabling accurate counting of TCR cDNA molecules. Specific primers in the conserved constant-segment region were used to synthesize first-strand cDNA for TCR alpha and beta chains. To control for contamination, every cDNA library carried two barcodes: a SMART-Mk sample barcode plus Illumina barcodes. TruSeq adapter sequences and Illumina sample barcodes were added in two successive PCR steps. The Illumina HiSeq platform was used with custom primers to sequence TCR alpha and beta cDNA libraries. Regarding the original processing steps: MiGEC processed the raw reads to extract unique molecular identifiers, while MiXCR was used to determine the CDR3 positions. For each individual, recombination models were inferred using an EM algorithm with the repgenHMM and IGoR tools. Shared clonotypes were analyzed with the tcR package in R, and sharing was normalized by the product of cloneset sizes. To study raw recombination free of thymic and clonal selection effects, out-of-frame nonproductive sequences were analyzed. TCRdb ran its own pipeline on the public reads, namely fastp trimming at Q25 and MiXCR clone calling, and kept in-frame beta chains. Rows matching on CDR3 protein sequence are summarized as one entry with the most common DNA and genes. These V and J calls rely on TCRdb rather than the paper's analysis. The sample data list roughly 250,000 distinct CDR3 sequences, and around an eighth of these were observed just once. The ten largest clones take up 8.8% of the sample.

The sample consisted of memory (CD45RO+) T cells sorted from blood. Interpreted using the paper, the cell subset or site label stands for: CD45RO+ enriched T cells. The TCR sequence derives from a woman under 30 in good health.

The CDR3 protein: CASRNSGTGVDEAFF. The DNA is TGTGCCAGCAGAAACTCCGGGACAGGGGTTGATGAAGCTTTCTTT. The sequence is built from TRBV12-3 or TRBV12-4 and TRBJ1-1; TRBD1 matches 10 bases in the middle. The germline V and J ends show losses of 6 bases and 7 bases respectively, and no gene match explains 11 bases of the junction. The CDR3 runs 15 residues from the cysteine to the phenylalanine. The only DNA kept is the CDR3, 45 bases in frame from the first base.